What follows describes a single T cell receptor (beta chain). Additional DNA sequences in this sample encode the identical CDR3. This sample is part of a study of shared clonotypes between healthy human individuals. The CDR3 has 14 residues. Trimming took off 0 bases at V and 5 bases at J, with 10 bases between the two ends. The V gene's germline CDR1 is MNHNS and CDR2 SASEGT. Clones were read by immunoSEQ multiplex PCR, and TCRdb kept only the in-frame ones, dropping some. The top ten clones hold roughly 1% of a sample with about 1,800,000 clones, approximately 95% of them seen once. Terminally differentiated effector memory CD45RA+ cells were excluded from the naive CD8 cells, which were CD45RO-negative and positively selected for CCR7.

This chain links TRBV6-1 with TRBJ1-1; D possibly corresponds to TRBD1 (5 bases). The clonotype originates from a man between 18 and 35 years old in good health. Input material: naive CD8+ T cells sorted from blood. CDR3 sequence (DNA): TGTGCCAGCAGTGAAGCGTGGGGGAGGACTGAAGCTTTCTTT. Amino acid sequence: CASSEAWGRTEAFF.